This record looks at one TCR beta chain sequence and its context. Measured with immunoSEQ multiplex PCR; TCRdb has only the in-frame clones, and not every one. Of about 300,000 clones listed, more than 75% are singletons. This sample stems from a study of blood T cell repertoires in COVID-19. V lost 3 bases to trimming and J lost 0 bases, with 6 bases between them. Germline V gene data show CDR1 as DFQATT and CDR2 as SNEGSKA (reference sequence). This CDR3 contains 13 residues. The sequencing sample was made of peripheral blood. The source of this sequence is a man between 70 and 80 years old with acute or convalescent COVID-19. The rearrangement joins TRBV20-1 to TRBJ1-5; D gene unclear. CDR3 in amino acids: CSASFVSNQPQHF. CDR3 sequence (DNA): TGCAGTGCTAGTTTCGTTAGCAATCAGCCCCAGCATTTT.